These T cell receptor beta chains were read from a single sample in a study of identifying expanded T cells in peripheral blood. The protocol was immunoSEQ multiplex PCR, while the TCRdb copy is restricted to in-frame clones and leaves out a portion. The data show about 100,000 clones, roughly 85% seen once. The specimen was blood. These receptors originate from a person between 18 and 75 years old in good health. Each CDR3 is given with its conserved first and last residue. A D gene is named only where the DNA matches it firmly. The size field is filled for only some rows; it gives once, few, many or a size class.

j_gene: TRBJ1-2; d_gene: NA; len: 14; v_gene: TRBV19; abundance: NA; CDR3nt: TGTGCCAGTAGTTTGAGCGTGAGGTTGAATGGCTACACCTTC; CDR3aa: CASSLSVRLNGYTF
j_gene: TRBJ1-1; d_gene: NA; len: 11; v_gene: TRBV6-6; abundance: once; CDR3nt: TGTGCCAGCAGCCACGATATGGAAGCTTTCTTT; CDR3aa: CASSHDMEAFF
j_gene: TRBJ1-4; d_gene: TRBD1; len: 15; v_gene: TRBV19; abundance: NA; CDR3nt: TGTGCCAGTACCCCAGGGGGGCTTGCCGATGAAAAACTGTTTTTT; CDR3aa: CASTPGGLADEKLFF
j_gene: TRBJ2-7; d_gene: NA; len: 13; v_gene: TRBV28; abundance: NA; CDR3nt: TGTGCCAGCAGTTTTCCCACAACTCGCGAGCAGTACTTC; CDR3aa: CASSFPTTREQYF
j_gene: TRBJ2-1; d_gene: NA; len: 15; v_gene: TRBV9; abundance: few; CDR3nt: TGTGCCAGCAGCGTCGAGACTGCCCCCTACAATGAGCAGTTCTTC; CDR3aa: CASSVETAPYNEQFF
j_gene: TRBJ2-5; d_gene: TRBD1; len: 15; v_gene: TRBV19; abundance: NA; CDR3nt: TGTGCCAGTAGACCCGGGACAGGGGGCAAGACGACCCAGTACTTC; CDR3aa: CASRPGTGGKTTQYF
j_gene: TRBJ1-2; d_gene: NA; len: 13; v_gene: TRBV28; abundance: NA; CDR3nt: TGTGCCAGCAGTTCGGGGATAGGCCATGGCTACACCTTC; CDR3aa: CASSSGIGHGYTF
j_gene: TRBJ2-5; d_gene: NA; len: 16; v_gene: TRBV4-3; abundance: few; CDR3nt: TGCGCCAGCAGCCCAGGGAAAGGGGGGGGCTGGGAGACCCAGTACTTC; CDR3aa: CASSPGKGGGWETQYF
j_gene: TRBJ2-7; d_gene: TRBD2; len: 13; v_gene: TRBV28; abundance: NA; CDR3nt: TGTGGTGTACGGGGGGGCACTACCTACGAGCAGTACTTC; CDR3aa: CGVRGGTTYEQYF
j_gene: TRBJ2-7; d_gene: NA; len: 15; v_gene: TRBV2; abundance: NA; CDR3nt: TGTGCCAGCAGTGAAGGGGGGGGCCGGTTGAACGAGCAGTACTTC; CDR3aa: CASSEGGGRLNEQYF
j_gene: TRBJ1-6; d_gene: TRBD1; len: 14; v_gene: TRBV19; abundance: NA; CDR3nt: TGTGCCAGTAACCCAACAGGGGGAAATTCACCCCTCCACTTT; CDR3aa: CASNPTGGNSPLHF
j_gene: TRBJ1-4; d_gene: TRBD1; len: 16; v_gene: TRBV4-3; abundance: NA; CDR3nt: TGCGCCAGCAGCCCCACATTGCCGACAGGGGGTGAAAAACTGTTTTTT; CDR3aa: CASSPTLPTGGEKLFF
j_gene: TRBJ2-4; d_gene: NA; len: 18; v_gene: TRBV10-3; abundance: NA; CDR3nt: TGTGCCATCAGCGACGCCAGGACGCTACTTCCAGGAGGAAACATTCAGTACTTC; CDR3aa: CAISDARTLLPGGNIQYF
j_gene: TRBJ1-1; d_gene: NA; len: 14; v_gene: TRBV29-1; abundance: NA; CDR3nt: TGCAGCGTTGCTATCACCGGGATGAACACTGAAGCTTTCTTT; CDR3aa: CSVAITGMNTEAFF
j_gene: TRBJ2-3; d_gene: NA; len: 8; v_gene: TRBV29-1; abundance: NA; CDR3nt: TGCAGCGTCGGATCGTGGTATTTT; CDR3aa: CSVGSWYF
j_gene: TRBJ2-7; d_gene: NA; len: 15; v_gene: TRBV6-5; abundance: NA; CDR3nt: TGTGCCAGCAGTTACGGCGGAGGCCTTACCTACGAGCAGTACTTC; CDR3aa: CASSYGGGLTYEQYF
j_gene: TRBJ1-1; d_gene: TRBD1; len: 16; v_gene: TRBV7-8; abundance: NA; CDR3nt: TGTGCCAGCAGCTCAACAGGGGGAAATATGAACACTGAAGCTTTCTTT; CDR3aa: CASSSTGGNMNTEAFF
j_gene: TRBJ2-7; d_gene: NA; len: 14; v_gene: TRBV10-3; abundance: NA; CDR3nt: TGTGCCATCAGTGAGAGGGGTCCGGCGGGCGAGCAGTACTTC; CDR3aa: CAISERGPAGEQYF
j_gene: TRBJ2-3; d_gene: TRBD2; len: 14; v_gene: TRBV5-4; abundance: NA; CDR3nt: TGTGCCAGCAGCTTGGCGGGGGGGACAGATACGCAGTATTTT; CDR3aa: CASSLAGGTDTQYF
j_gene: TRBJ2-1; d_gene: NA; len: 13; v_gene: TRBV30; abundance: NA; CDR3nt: TGTGCCTGGAGTGTTTTCGGGCTAGACCGTCAGTTCTTC; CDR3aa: CAWSVFGLDRQFF
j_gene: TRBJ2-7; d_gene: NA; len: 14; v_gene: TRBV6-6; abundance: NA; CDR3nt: TGTGCCAGCAATCCCGCCAGGGAATACTACGAGCAGTACTTC; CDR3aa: CASNPAREYYEQYF
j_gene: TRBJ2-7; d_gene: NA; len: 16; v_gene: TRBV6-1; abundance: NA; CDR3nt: TGTGCCAGCAGTGAACGGTCGGGAAACAACCCCTACGAGCAGTACTTC; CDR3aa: CASSERSGNNPYEQYF
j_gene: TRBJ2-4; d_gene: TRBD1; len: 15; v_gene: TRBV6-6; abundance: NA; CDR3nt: TGTGCCAGCAGTTTCCCGGGACAGGCACAAAACATTCAGTACTTC; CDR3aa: CASSFPGQAQNIQYF
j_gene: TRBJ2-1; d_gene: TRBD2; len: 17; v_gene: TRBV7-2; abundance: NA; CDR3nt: TGTGCCAGCAGCTTAGATAACCGACTAGCGGGGGGGTACGAGCAGTTCTTC; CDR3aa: CASSLDNRLAGGYEQFF
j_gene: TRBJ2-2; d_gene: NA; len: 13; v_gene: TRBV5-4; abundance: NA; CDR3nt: TGTGCCAGCAGCTCCACTCGAACCGGGGAGCTGTTTTTT; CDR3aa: CASSSTRTGELFF
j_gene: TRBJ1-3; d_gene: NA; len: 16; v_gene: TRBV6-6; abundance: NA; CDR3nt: TGTGCCAGCAGTTACCCCCCGGGAGTTGTTGAAAACACCATATATTTT; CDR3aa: CASSYPPGVVENTIYF
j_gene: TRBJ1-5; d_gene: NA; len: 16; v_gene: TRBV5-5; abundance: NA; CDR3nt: TGTGCCAGCAGCTTGGTGGGGGGGGCGAGCAATCAGCCCCAGCATTTT; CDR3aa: CASSLVGGASNQPQHF
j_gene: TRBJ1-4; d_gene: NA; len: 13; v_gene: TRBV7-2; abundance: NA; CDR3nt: TGTGCCAGCAGCGGGTCCCCTAATGAAAAACTGTTTTTT; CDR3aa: CASSGSPNEKLFF
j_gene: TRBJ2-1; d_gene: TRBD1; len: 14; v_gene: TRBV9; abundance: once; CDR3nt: TGTGCCAGCAGCTCACGGACAGGGGCGAATGAGCAGTTCTTC; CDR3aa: CASSSRTGANEQFF
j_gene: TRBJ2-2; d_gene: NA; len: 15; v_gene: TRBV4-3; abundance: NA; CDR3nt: TGCGCCAGCAGCCAAACAGGGACGCTCACCGGGGAGCTGTTTTTT; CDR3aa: CASSQTGTLTGELFF
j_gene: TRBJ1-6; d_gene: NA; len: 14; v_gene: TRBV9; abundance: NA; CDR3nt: TGTGCCAGCAGCGTAGGGAGGGTCGATTCACCCCTCCACTTT; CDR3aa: CASSVGRVDSPLHF
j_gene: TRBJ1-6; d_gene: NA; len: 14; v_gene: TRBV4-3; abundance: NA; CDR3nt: TGCGCCAGCAGCCAAGAGGGGTATAATTCACCCCTCCACTTT; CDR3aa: CASSQEGYNSPLHF
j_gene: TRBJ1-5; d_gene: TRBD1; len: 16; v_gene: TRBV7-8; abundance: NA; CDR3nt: TGTGCCAGCAGCTCAGACAGGGGGAGAGCAGATCAGCCCCAGCATTTT; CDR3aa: CASSSDRGRADQPQHF